Listed below are T cell receptor beta chains from one sample, sequenced in a study of cytomegalovirus exposure and HLA in healthy donors. Clones were sequenced by immunoSEQ multiplex PCR, and TCRdb holds only the in-frame ones, with some missing. The specimen's table records 25,000 to 35,000 clones. The sequenced material came from PBMCs. The receptors originated from a man aged 35 to 55 in good health and CMV-seronegative. Each CDR3 is given with its conserved first and last residue. Fields, in order: J gene, D gene, V gene, CDR3 DNA, CDR3 protein. D genes are given only for firm matches.

TRBJ2-3,TRBD2,TRBV30,TGTGCCTGGAGTGTACGGCGACTAGCGGGGACAGATACGCAGTATTTT,CAWSVRRLAGTDTQYF
TRBJ1-4,NA,TRBV19,TGTGCCAGTAGTATAATGCAGGAAGTGAATGAAAAACTGTTTTTT,CASSIMQEVNEKLFF
TRBJ2-1,TRBD2,TRBV7-3,TGTGCCAGCAGCTTAACAGGCACGGGAGGATATGAGCAGTTCTTC,CASSLTGTGGYEQFF
TRBJ1-3,NA,TRBV28,TGTGCCAGCAGTTCCGGGTCAGGAAACACCATATATTTT,CASSSGSGNTIYF
TRBJ2-1,TRBD2,TRBV19,TGTGCCAGTAGTACCCACCCCCCAACTAGCGGGGAGGTCGCGGGGTCCAATGAGCAGTTCTTC,CASSTHPPTSGEVAGSNEQFF
TRBJ2-3,NA,TRBV5-1,TGCGCCAGCAACTATAACACAGATACGCAGTATTTT,CASNYNTDTQYF
TRBJ2-7,NA,TRBV13,TGTGCCAGCAGGATTGCACGGGGTCGGGGCGAGCAGTACTTC,CASRIARGRGEQYF
TRBJ2-2,TRBD1,TRBV5-1,TGCGCCAGCAGCTCGGGACAGGGGGGGACCGGGGAGCTGTTTTTT,CASSSGQGGTGELFF
TRBJ2-7,NA,TRBV6-6,TGTGCCAGCGCTTTCGAGTACGAGCAGTACTTC,CASAFEYEQYF
TRBJ1-5,TRBD1,TRBV27,TGTGCCAGCAGTCCTCGAGCCCCTGGACAGGGTAGCAATCAGCCCCAGCATTTT,CASSPRAPGQGSNQPQHF
TRBJ2-7,TRBD1,TRBV6-5,TGTGCCAGCACCTGGGCAGGGGGAAAAGCGGACGAGCAGTACTTC,CASTWAGGKADEQYF
TRBJ1-2,TRBD1,TRBV19,TGTGCCAGTATCGATGACAGGGGAGGCCCTAACTATGGCTACACCTTC,CASIDDRGGPNYGYTF
TRBJ2-3,NA,TRBV7-2,TGTGCCAGCAGCTTTGATACCCGAGCAGATACGCAGTATTTT,CASSFDTRADTQYF
TRBJ1-1,NA,TRBV5-1,TGCGCCAGCAGCTTGACCAGGCTCACTGAAGCTTTCTTT,CASSLTRLTEAFF
TRBJ1-2,TRBD1,TRBV19,TGTGCCAGTAGTATAGAGGGGGGCTGGACAGGACGGACGAACTATGGCTACACCTTC,CASSIEGGWTGRTNYGYTF
TRBJ1-4,TRBD1,TRBV27,TGTGCCAGCAGACCGGACAGGGACAATGAAAAACTGTTTTTT,CASRPDRDNEKLFF
TRBJ1-3,NA,TRBV13,TGTGCCAGCAGCTTATCCAAGGGGGCTGGAAACACCATATATTTT,CASSLSKGAGNTIYF
TRBJ1-5,NA,TRBV30,TGTGCCTGGGCCCGGCCCCAGGGTTTAGGGAATCAGCCCCAGCATTTT,CAWARPQGLGNQPQHF
TRBJ2-1,NA,TRBV7-9,TGTGCCAGCAGCCTAAGCTCCGACAATGAGCAGTTCTTC,CASSLSSDNEQFF
TRBJ2-7,TRBD2,TRBV29-1,TGCAGCGCATTAAAGATGGGCGGGGGACCTAACGAGCAGTACTTC,CSALKMGGGPNEQYF